This T cell receptor beta chain comes out of a study of shared clonotypes between healthy human individuals. Study results and limitations: Non-shared clonotypes displayed generation probabilities falling below those of clonotypes present in all four donors.

The table lists this clone with a count of one. Antigen unknown. This CDR3 contains 15 residues. Germline V gives CDR1 LNHDA, CDR2 SQIVND (reference sequence). After removal of 6 bases from V and 10 bases from J, the junction contained 9 bases not matched to a gene. Several immunoSEQ plates held equal portions of the genomic DNA taken from each subset. Original handling: Filtering differed because ImmunoSEQ produced junction-only sequences that carried no quality scores. The data were produced by immunoSEQ multiplex PCR, yet TCRdb's version contains in-frame clones alone and is incomplete. V, J and clone size were drawn from that table, and D and trimming were deduced from the DNA. Among about 1 million clones listed, about 75% were seen once.

The chain combines TRBV19 with TRBJ1-6, with 10 bases matching TRBD1. This sequence originates from a man aged 18 to 30 in good health. Sequenced: memory CD4+ T cells sorted from blood. As for subset: CD45RA-negative fraction. As DNA, the CDR3 is TGTGCCAGTAGGGATTCGACAGGGGGCTCCTCACCCCTCCACTTT. It translates to CASRDSTGGSSPLHF.